The 30 T cell receptor beta chains below were found in one sample sequenced in a study of cytomegalovirus exposure and HLA in healthy donors (dated by TCRdb to about 2017). The library was generated by the immunoSEQ multiplex PCR assay. For the multiplex PCR, a mixture combining 60 forward primers for TCR Vbeta segments and 13 reverse primers for TCR Jbeta segments was used. Entries here come from immuneACCESS through TCRdb and include only in-frame sequences with V and J called. Some clones fail to appear in such tables; in the studies checked, an unresolved V gene covers under half of the shortfall, and the cause of the remainder is unknown. Here the sample has about 160,000 clones; around four fifths occur a single time. Jointly, the top ten make up approximately 2% of the sample. Input material: PBMCs. The receptors originated from a woman aged 18-29 years in good health and CMV-seronegative.

This chain joins TRBV5-4 and TRBJ2-5; 7 bases align to TRBD2. The V gene's germline CDR1 is SGHNT and CDR2 YYREEE (reference sequence). The CDR3 covers 13 residues. Trimming removed 0 bases from V and 4 bases from J; junction bases left unmatched: 0. The CDR3 DNA reads as TGTGCCAGCAGCTTGGCGGGGGGAGAGACCCAGTACTTC. Its protein is CASSLAGGETQYF.

The chain carries TRBV9 and TRBJ1-2, with no clear D. The V and J ends lost 4 bases and 0 bases respectively, with 19 bases between them. The germline V gene has CDR1 SGDLS and CDR2 YYNGEE. The CDR3 runs to 17 residues. CDR3: CASSPDGWQAANYGYTF. CDR3 bases: TGTGCCAGCAGCCCCGATGGGTGGCAGGCTGCTAACTATGGCTACACCTTC.

The rearrangement links TRBV4-1 to TRBJ1-6; 7 bases map to TRBD1. The CDR3 is 15 amino acids. CDR1 is MGHRA and CDR2 is YSYEKL in the germline V gene. The ends lost 4 bases at V and 6 bases at J; junction bases unmatched: 6. The CDR3 sequence: CASSLTTGTNSPLHF. The DNA for the CDR3 is TGCGCCAGCAGCCTAACGACAGGGACTAATTCACCCCTCCACTTT.

This clone was detected only once. The V and J genes are TRBV6-1 and TRBJ2-5; D is perhaps TRBD2 (6 bases). The assigned J gene may be wrong: the sequence end matches TRBJ2-7 better. CDR1 is MNHNS, CDR2 SASEGT, per germline. The CDR3 totals 16 residues. The CDR3 is CASSEGWASEAYEQYF. CDR3 bases: TGTGCCAGCAGTGAGGGGTGGGCTAGCGAGGCCTACGAGCAGTACTTC.

The chain combines TRBV5-1 with TRBJ2-2; D unclear. CDR3 length: 15 amino acids. The germline gives CDR1 SGHRS, CDR2 YFSETQ. The ends were cut back, 0 bases at V and 4 bases at J, with 10 bases in the middle. For the CDR3, the DNA is TGCGCCAGCAGCTTGGACCAAGCAGGCACCGGGGAGCTGTTTTTT. This encodes CASSLDQAGTGELFF. The full variable domain, with the rest looked up from reference TRBV5-1 and TRBJ2-2, is KAGVTQTPRYLIKTRGQQVTLSCSPISGHRSVSWYQQTPGQGLQFLFEYFSETQRNKGNFPGRFSGRQFSNSRSEMNVSTLELGDSALYLCASSLDQAGTGELFFGEGSRLTVL.

The chain employs TRBV30 and TRBJ1-5; TRBD1 agrees at 7 bases. CDR3 length: 14 residues. V lost 1 base and J lost 4; bases outside the gene matches: 4. Germline V gene lookup returns CDR1 GTSNPN and CDR2 SVGIG (reference sequence). The CDR3 loop is CAWSAQTGNQPQHF. As DNA, the CDR3 is TGTGCCTGGAGTGCTCAGACAGGGAATCAGCCCCAGCATTTT.

The J gene is TRBJ2-3, the V gene TRBV2; maybe TRBD1 (6 bases). Germline CDR1 SNHLY, CDR2 FYNNEI. CDR3 length: 14 residues. V lost 6 bases and J lost 2, with 12 bases in between. The CDR3 loop is CASRSRQATDTQYF. CDR3 bases: TGTGCCAGCAGAAGCCGACAGGCCACAGATACGCAGTATTTT.

The V call is TRBV4-1, the J call TRBJ1-1; 7 nucleotides agree with TRBD1. V shed 1 base and J 1 base; nucleotides not matched to a gene: 9. The CDR3 spans 17 residues. In germline, CDR1 is MGHRA, CDR2 YSYEKL. DNA of the CDR3: TGCGCCAGCAGCCAAGGGGGAGCAGGGGGGACGAACACTGAAGCTTTCTTT. Translating gives CASSQGGAGGTNTEAFF.

This clone was detected once. The V gene is TRBV5-1, the J gene TRBJ1-2; perhaps TRBD1 as D (6 bases). CDR3 length equals 14 residues. The germline CDR1 and CDR2 sequences are SGHRS and YFSETQ. The ends were cut back, 0 bases at V and 6 bases at J, with 12 bases in the middle. The CDR3 here is CASSLGSGVDGYTF. The CDR3 nucleotides read TGCGCCAGCAGCTTGGGGTCAGGGGTCGATGGCTACACCTTC.

The chain has TRBV6-5 and TRBJ1-2; D may be TRBD1 (5 bases). The CDR3 is 14 amino acids. CDR1 and CDR2 (germline): MNHEY, SVGAGI. V was cut by 2 bases and J by 4 bases, with 11 bases left in between. The CDR3 is CASSYTPGSYGYTF. For the CDR3, the DNA is TGTGCCAGCAGTTACACCCCAGGGTCCTATGGCTACACCTTC.

The chain links TRBV28 to TRBJ1-6; TRBD1 is a possible D gene (5 bases). The CDR3 totals 16 residues. Germline assignment: CDR1 MDHEN and CDR2 SYDVKM. Trimming removed 6 bases from V and 6 bases from J, with 18 bases in between. The CDR3: CASSHGGARGNSPLHF. The CDR3 DNA follows: TGTGCCAGCAGCCACGGCGGGGCCCGGGGTAATTCACCCCTCCACTTT.

The J gene is TRBJ1-2, the V gene TRBV7-3, with D tentatively TRBD1 (5 bases). The V and J ends lost 2 bases and 0 bases respectively, with 10 bases between them. In germline, CDR1 is SGHTA, CDR2 FQGTGA. The CDR3 has 15 residues. The CDR3 is CASSLAGPTNYGYTF. The CDR3 DNA is TGTGCCAGCAGCTTAGCAGGGCCAACTAACTATGGCTACACCTTC.

This chain links TRBV7-9 with TRBJ2-5; 10 positions agree with TRBD1. The J call may be incorrect, as the DNA end agrees better with TRBJ2-7. The V gene's germline CDR1 is SEHNR and CDR2 FQNEAQ (reference sequence). The length of the CDR3 is 14 residues. CDR3 DNA sequence: TGTGCCAGCAGCGCTGGGACAGGGGTGGCCGAGCAGTACTTC. Translated: CASSAGTGVAEQYF.

This chain links TRBV6-4 with TRBJ2-3, with 8 bases matching TRBD2. Germline V lookup: CDR1 MRHNA, CDR2 SNTAGT. J gave up 0 bases and V 6 bases, and 5 bases lay outside the gene matches. The CDR3 contains 15 residues. The CDR3 sequence: CASRKTSVSTDTQYF. Here the CDR3 DNA reads TGTGCCAGCAGAAAGACTAGCGTTAGCACAGATACGCAGTATTTT.

The chain uses TRBV7-9 and TRBJ2-2; 11 bases are shared with TRBD1. Germline V gives CDR1 SEHNR, CDR2 FQNEAQ (reference sequence). This CDR3 is built from 16 residues. Trimming at V came to 7 bases and at J to 4 bases, leaving 8 bases not matched to a gene. The chain's CDR3 is CASNPAGTGGTGELFF. The DNA of the CDR3 is TGTGCCAGCAACCCGGCCGGGACAGGGGGCACCGGGGAGCTGTTTTTT.

This clone was detected only a few times. The chain employs TRBV21-1 and TRBJ1-5; the table's D call TRBD1 went unverified against the DNA. TRBV21-1 is a listed pseudogene. This CDR3 is built from 18 residues. CDR3 sequence (DNA): TGTGCCAGCAGCAAAGACGGAACGGCAGGGTATGGGGATCAGCCCCAGCATTTT. This encodes CASSKDGTAGYGDQPQHF.

This CDR3 is CASRLQGAGNTEAFF. DNA for the CDR3: TGTGCCAGCAGGTTACAGGGGGCAGGGAACACTGAAGCTTTCTTT. This chain uses TRBV28 with TRBJ1-1; 9 positions agree with TRBD1. Per germline, CDR1 MDHEN and CDR2 SYDVKM. The CDR3 sequence is 15 residues long. V was clipped by 6 bases and J by 1 base; unmatched bases: 6.

V gene TRBV28 combines with J gene TRBJ1-2; D unclear. Germline-derived CDR1 and CDR2 are MDHEN and SYDVKM. The V end lost 6 bases, the J end lost 3 bases, and 14 bases lay between the germline ends. The CDR3 totals 14 residues. The CDR3: CASSLGSLDYGYTF. In DNA form, the CDR3 reads TGTGCCAGCAGCCTAGGGAGCCTCGACTATGGCTACACCTTC.

The chain uses TRBV5-1 and TRBJ2-7; D gene unclear. The CDR3 extends over 12 amino acids. The germline gives CDR1 SGHRS, CDR2 YFSETQ. V gave up 5 bases and J gave up 6 bases, with 12 bases separating them. CDR3 amino acids: CASRKPFSEQYF. The CDR3 DNA reads as TGCGCCAGCAGAAAACCTTTTAGCGAGCAGTACTTC.

The chain has TRBV5-1 and TRBJ2-3, with 8 bases that match TRBD1. The CDR3 covers 12 residues. Looked up from germline, CDR1 is SGHRS and CDR2 is YFSETQ. V dropped 0 bases and J dropped 14; count of bases not matched to a gene: 5. CDR3 DNA sequence: TGCGCCAGCAGCTTGGAGACAGGGGACGGGTATTTT. As protein: CASSLETGDGYF.

This clone was recorded a few times. The chain couples TRBV9 to TRBJ1-2; 10 positions match TRBD1. The germline V gene encodes CDR1 SGDLS and CDR2 YYNGEE. V shed 3 bases, J shed 5 bases, and the junction held 1 base outside the gene matches. This CDR3 comprises 13 residues. The DNA for the CDR3 is TGTGCCAGCAGCGAGGGACAGGGGTATGGCTACACCTTC. Amino acid sequence: CASSEGQGYGYTF.

The chain recombines TRBV4-1 with TRBJ2-3; D is ambiguous. Deletions cut 4 bases from V and 6 bases from J, with 14 bases between. This CDR3 contains 14 residues. Germline CDR1 is MGHRA and CDR2 is YSYEKL. Here the CDR3 DNA reads TGCGCCAGCAGCCGAACAGTTATTTCGGATACGCAGTATTTT. This gives the protein CASSRTVISDTQYF.

This clone is a singleton in its sample. The genes are TRBV7-8 and TRBJ1-5; 9 bases are shared with TRBD1. The CDR3 totals 16 residues. The germline V gene has CDR1 SGHVS and CDR2 FQNEAQ. Trimming removed 1 base from V and 5 bases from J; junction bases left unmatched: 6. The CDR3 region is CASSLGAWTGDQPQHF. In DNA, the CDR3 is TGTGCCAGCAGCTTAGGGGCCTGGACAGGGGATCAGCCCCAGCATTTT.

The chain carries TRBV6-5 and TRBJ1-1, with D tentatively TRBD1 (5 bases). The germline gives CDR1 MNHEY, CDR2 SVGAGI. The CDR3 sequence is 15 residues long. Trimming pared 0 bases from V and 5 bases from J, leaving 13 bases between. The CDR3 here is CASSYSGRAGTEAFF. The DNA of the CDR3 is TGTGCCAGCAGTTACTCTGGCAGGGCAGGGACTGAAGCTTTCTTT.

The CDR3 sequence: CAISGAGGAGNTIYF. Here the CDR3 DNA reads TGTGCCATCAGTGGGGCGGGGGGCGCCGGAAACACCATATATTTT. V and J are TRBV10-3 and TRBJ1-3, with D perhaps matching TRBD1 (6 bases). V was shortened by 4 bases and J by 4 bases, with 14 bases between the two germline ends. Germline V gene lookup returns CDR1 ENHRY and CDR2 SYGVKD. The CDR3 length is 15 residues.

The chain uses TRBV9 and TRBJ2-7; tentative D call: TRBD2 (5 bases). Germline CDR1 and CDR2: SGDLS and YYNGEE. The V and J ends lost 0 bases and 1 base respectively, with 8 bases between them. CDR3 size: 14 residues. The CDR3 sequence is CASSVGSGSYEQYF. CDR3 DNA: TGTGCCAGCAGCGTAGGGTCGGGGTCCTACGAGCAGTACTTC.

The chain has TRBV7-9 and TRBJ1-1; D unresolved. The germline V and J ends were trimmed by 4 bases and 5 bases, with 17 bases remaining between them. In germline, CDR1 is SEHNR, CDR2 FQNEAQ (reference sequence). This CDR3 is built from 15 residues. CDR3 in amino acids: CASSSTGEGRTEAFF. CDR3 coding DNA: TGTGCCAGCAGCTCCACGGGAGAAGGGCGAACTGAAGCTTTCTTT.

The rearrangement links TRBV7-6 to TRBJ2-5, with D possibly matching TRBD1 (6 bases). Per the germline V gene, CDR1 is SGHVS and CDR2 is FNYEAQ. Trimming stripped 1 base from V and 0 bases from J, with 15 bases between. The CDR3 spans 17 residues. CDR3 loop: CASSLDVWQGHQETQYF. CDR3 sequence (DNA): TGTGCCAGCAGCTTAGATGTTTGGCAGGGGCACCAAGAGACCCAGTACTTC.

This clone has just a few counts. The genes are TRBV9 and TRBJ2-1; a weak D match, TRBD1 (5 bases). This CDR3 is 15 amino acids long. Trimming pared 4 bases from V and 2 bases from J, leaving 13 bases between. The germline V gene has CDR1 SGDLS and CDR2 YYNGEE. Here the CDR3 reads CASSLSDSPYNEQFF. In nucleotides, the CDR3 is TGTGCCAGCAGCCTATCAGACAGCCCCTACAATGAGCAGTTCTTC.

This chain joins TRBV27 and TRBJ2-1; maybe TRBD2 (5 bases). This CDR3 has 16 amino acids. V was cut by 6 bases and J by 1 base, with 16 bases left in between. Per germline, CDR1 MNHEY and CDR2 SMNVEV (reference sequence). The CDR3 sequence: CASSPSGGRSYNEQFF. The CDR3 nucleotides are TGTGCCAGCAGCCCTTCGGGCGGGCGATCCTACAATGAGCAGTTCTTC.